This entry lists 16 T cell receptor beta chains sequenced from one sample in a study of T cells in women clearing cervical HPV infection (dated by TCRdb to 2016 to 2018). The protocol used for the library was the immunoSEQ multiplex PCR assay. In its TCRdb copy, this immuneACCESS table keeps in-frame sequences only and misses some clones. Where compared with another copy, unresolved V genes explain less than half of these, and the others have no known cause. The table kept for this sample lists about 33,000 clones. The leading ten clones occupy roughly 4% of the sample. The sample taken for sequencing was blood buffy coat. These receptors came from a woman aged 18 to 69 with a cervical HPV16 infection that either progressed to CIN3+ or cleared (not recorded which).

As to this clone: The read terminates 3 residues ahead of where the CDR3 ends, so the germline J gene completes it. The rearrangement joins TRBV5-1 to TRBJ2-7; TRBD2 matches at 7 bases. CDR3 size: 15 residues. Germline CDR1 is SGHRS and CDR2 is YFSETQ. V gave up 0 bases and J gave up 1 base; unmatched junction bases: 4. CDR3: CASSLGGGGSYEQYF. The sequenced part of the CDR3 DNA is TGCGCCAGCAGCTTGGGGGGGGGAGGTTCCTACGAG.

In the case of this clone: The read stops 3 residues short of the end of the CDR3; the missing end is completed from the germline J gene. The chain uses TRBV7-9 and TRBJ2-3; the match to TRBD2 covers 10 bases. The germline CDR1 and CDR2 sequences are SEHNR and FQNEAQ (reference sequence). With 2 bases clipped from V and 4 bases from J, the junction kept 3 bases outside the gene matches. The CDR3 loop spans 15 amino acids. CDR3 bases read: TGTGCCAGCAGCTTAACCGGGACTAGCGCAGATACG. This encodes CASSLTGTSADT. The CDR3 reads in full as CASSLTGTSADTQYF.

Concerning this clone itself: Read data end 3 residues before the CDR3 end; the end is taken from the germline J gene. V and J are TRBV18 and TRBJ1-2, with TRBD1 matching 8 bases. Germline CDR1 KGHSH, CDR2 LQKENI. The CDR3 contains 15 residues. The sequenced CDR3 bases are TGTGCCAGCTCACCAACTGGCCAGGGGGCGTGGGGC. Its translation is CASSPTGQGAWG. The complete CDR3 sequence is CASSPTGQGAWGYTF.

Regarding this clone: From the germline J gene comes the end of the CDR3, since the read stops 3 residues before it. The gene calls are TRBV7-9 and TRBJ2-1; 12 bases fit TRBD2. The CDR3 loop spans 15 amino acids. With 6 bases clipped from V and 9 bases from J, the junction kept 9 bases outside the gene matches. Per the germline V gene, CDR1 is SEHNR and CDR2 is FQNEAQ (reference sequence). The DNA read from the CDR3 is TGTGCCAGCAGAACCGGGACTAGCGGGCGGGGTGAG. It translates to CASRTGTSGRGE. The CDR3 in full is CASRTGTSGRGEQFF.

This clone ranks as medium-sized in terms of frequency. The DNA ends 3 residues before the CDR3 does, and the rest of the CDR3 is filled in from the germline J gene. The chain joins TRBV11-2 to TRBJ1-1; a weak D match, TRBD1 (6 bases). The length of the CDR3 is 13 residues. The V gene's germline CDR1 is SGHAT and CDR2 FQNNGV. CDR3 sequence: CASSMEGTGPAFF. The sequenced CDR3 bases are TGTGCCAGCAGCATGGAGGGAACAGGGCCG.

Remarks on this clone: The missing CDR3 end, 3 residues past where the read stops, is filled in from the germline J gene. The chain links TRBV5-1 to TRBJ2-7, with 8 bases matching TRBD2. Germline CDR1 SGHRS, CDR2 YFSETQ. CDR3 size: 15 residues. The V and J ends lost 0 bases and 0 bases, in that order; junction bases with no gene match: 2. The CDR3 bases that were read are TGCGCCAGCAGCTTGGTCGCGGGGGGCTCCTACGAG. Protein sequence: CASSLVAGGSYE. Given in full, the CDR3 is CASSLVAGGSYEQYF.

A word on this clone: Read coverage stops 3 residues before the CDR3 terminus; the germline J gene supplies the remainder. V and J are TRBV19 and TRBJ1-2, with D uncertain. Trimming pared 10 bases from V and 5 bases from J, leaving 11 bases between. There are 11 residues in the CDR3. The V gene's germline CDR1 is LNHDA and CDR2 SQIVND (reference sequence). The part of the CDR3 DNA that was read is TGTGCCACCTCCTCGGTGTATGGC. This sequence encodes CATSSVYG. The entire CDR3 protein is CATSSVYGYTF.

The sequenced part of the CDR3 DNA is TGTGCCAGCAGCTTAGCGGTAACAGGGGGGGGAGAGACC. Protein sequence: CASSLAVTGGGET. The full-length CDR3 reads as CASSLAVTGGGETQYF. This chain links TRBV7-6 with TRBJ2-5; maybe TRBD1 (8 bases). The observed sequence ends 3 residues before the CDR3 terminus, with the missing tail filled in from the germline J gene. Germline V gene sequence: CDR1 SGHVS, CDR2 FNYEAQ. The CDR3 extends over 16 amino acids. Trimming removed 0 bases at V and 4 bases at J, with 15 bases between. Full variable domain (rest looked up from reference TRBV7-6 and TRBJ2-5): GAGVSQSPRYKVTKRGQDVALRCDPISGHVSLYWYRQALGQGPEFLTYFNYEAQQDKSGLPNDRFSAERPEGSISTLTIQRTEQRDSAMYRCASSLAVTGGGETQYFGPGTRLLVL.

On this clone itself: The read stops 3 residues short of the end of the CDR3; the missing end is completed from the germline J gene. The chain is built from TRBV4-1 and TRBJ2-3; 14 positions match TRBD2. CDR1 and CDR2 from the germline V gene are MGHRA and YSYEKL. V was clipped by 1 base and J by 5 bases; unmatched bases: 8. This CDR3 has 18 amino acids. The sequenced CDR3 bases are TGCGCCAGCAGCCAAGCGGGACTAGCGGGAGTTTTTGGAGATACG. Its translation: CASSQAGLAGVFGDT. From start to end, the CDR3 is CASSQAGLAGVFGDTQYF.

Concerning this clone: The junction shows a germline mismatch at one end, possibly a read error. The read comes to an end 3 residues before the CDR3 does, leaving the germline J gene to fill in the end. The chain uses TRBV4-2 and TRBJ2-7; 9 bases are shared with TRBD1. The CDR3 contains 16 residues. The germline V gene encodes CDR1 LGHNA and CDR2 YNFKEQ. CDR3 region: CASSQGSGTGPYEQYF. CDR3 DNA, as far as it was read: TGCGCCAGCAGCCAGGGTTCCGGGACAGGGCCCTACGAG.

The CDR3 loop is CASSPPGATGNTIYF. The sequenced CDR3 bases are TGTGCCAGCTCACCCCCAGGGGCAACTGGAAACACC. The V call is TRBV18, the J call TRBJ1-3; D is perhaps TRBD1 (6 bases). With the read ending 3 residues before the CDR3 end, the germline J gene is used to fill in that end. The CDR3 has 15 residues. The V gene's germline CDR1 is KGHSH and CDR2 LQKENI. Trimming stripped 3 bases from V and 2 bases from J, with 11 bases between.

Notes on this clone: The CDR3 extends 3 residues past the end of the read, so its final part is completed from the germline J gene. The genes are TRBV9 and TRBJ2-7; D is possibly TRBD1 or TRBD2 (5 bases each). Germline V gives CDR1 SGDLS, CDR2 YYNGEE. The CDR3 length is 15 residues. The V gene lost 7 bases and the J gene lost 0 bases, with 17 bases spanning the gap. CDR3 bases read: TGTGCCAGCTCCCTTACGGCAGGGAGCTCCTACGAG. Its protein product is CASSLTAGSSYE. The full CDR3 protein is CASSLTAGSSYEQYF.

As concerns this clone: The sequenced fragment ends 3 residues before the CDR3 boundary, so the rest is inferred from the germline J gene. The rearrangement links TRBV18 to TRBJ1-1; D is unclear. V was shortened by 6 bases and J by 1 base, with 6 bases between the two germline ends. Germline values: CDR1 KGHSH, CDR2 LQKENI. The CDR3 length is 12 residues. The covered CDR3 bases are TGTGCCAGCTCCACACAGAACACTGAA. This translates into CASSTQNTE. The CDR3 reads in full as CASSTQNTEAFF.

With regard to this clone: The read ends 3 residues shy of where the CDR3 ends; the end is completed using the germline J gene. The rearrangement links TRBV12-5 to TRBJ2-2, with 7 bases identical to TRBD2. J gave up 5 bases and V 7 bases, and 13 bases lay outside the gene matches. Germline loops: CDR1 LGHNT, CDR2 FRNRAP. CDR3 size: 16 residues. CDR3 sequence: CASASRPGGRTGELFF. CDR3 DNA (partial): TGTGCTAGTGCTTCTCGTCCGGGGGGAAGGACCGGGGAG.

Partial CDR3 DNA: TGTGCCAGTAGTGTAAACCTTCTCCCAGGGGCCACTGAA. This gives the protein CASSVNLLPGATE. The whole CDR3 reads CASSVNLLPGATEAFF. V and J are TRBV19 and TRBJ1-1; possible D gene TRBD1, 6 bases. The CDR3 is cut off 3 residues early in the read; its end comes from the germline J gene. The V and J ends lost 5 bases and 4 bases respectively, with 20 bases between them. The germline CDR1 and CDR2 sequences are LNHDA and SQIVND (reference sequence). The CDR3 sequence is 16 residues long.

As regards this clone: Read sequence stops 3 residues before the CDR3 end, and the germline J gene provides the missing end. V gene TRBV3-1 (or the pseudogene TRBV3-2) combines with J gene TRBJ1-1; D is ambiguous. V lost 1 base and J 2 bases, leaving 8 bases between the germline ends. From germline, CDR1 is LGHDT and CDR2 YNNKEL (reference sequence). The CDR3 length is 14 residues. CDR3: CASSQGLKNTEAFF. CDR3 DNA (partial): TGTGCCAGCAGCCAAGGCCTAAAAAACACTGAA.